Sequencing of this T cell receptor beta chain was carried out in a study of blood T cell repertoires in COVID-19. Study summary: The study drew acute and convalescent COVID-19 samples from the United States, Italy and Spain. T cells, B-cell-depleted T cells, or PBMCs supplied cDNA or gDNA.

Participants spanned ages about 18 to 95 years and resided in about 24 US areas. Researchers sorted participants into cohorts using their self-reported clinical history. The table came from immunoSEQ multiplex PCR; TCRdb's copy has only in-frame clones and leaves some out. Among approximately 220,000 clones listed, about nine tenths were seen once. Source material: PBMCs or T cells enriched from blood (not recorded which). This clonotype was obtained from a woman between 35 and 50 years old with acute COVID-19.

CDR3 protein: CASSLTGQGGGNTIYF. The CDR3 bases are TGTGCCAGCAGCTTGACGGGACAGGGTGGTGGAAACACCATATATTTT. The gene calls are TRBV7-9 and TRBJ1-3; 9 nucleotides agree with TRBD1. The junction had 6 bases not matched to a gene; V was cut back by 3 bases and J by 3 bases. Germline-derived CDR1 and CDR2 are SEHNR and FQNEAQ (reference sequence). The CDR3 runs to 16 residues.